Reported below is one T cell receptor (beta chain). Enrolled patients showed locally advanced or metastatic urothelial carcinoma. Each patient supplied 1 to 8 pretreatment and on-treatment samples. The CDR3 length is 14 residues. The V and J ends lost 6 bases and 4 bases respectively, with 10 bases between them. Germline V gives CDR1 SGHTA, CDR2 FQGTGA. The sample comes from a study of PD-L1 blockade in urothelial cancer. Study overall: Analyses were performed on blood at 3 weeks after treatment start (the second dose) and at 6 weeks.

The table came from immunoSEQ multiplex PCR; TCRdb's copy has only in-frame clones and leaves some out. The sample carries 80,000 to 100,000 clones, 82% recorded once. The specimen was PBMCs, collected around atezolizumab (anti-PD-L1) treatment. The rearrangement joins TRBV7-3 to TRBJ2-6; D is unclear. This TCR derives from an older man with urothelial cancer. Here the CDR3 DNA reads TGTGCCAGCAGTCAATCCCAGGGGGCCAACGTCCTGACTTTC. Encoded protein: CASSQSQGANVLTF.